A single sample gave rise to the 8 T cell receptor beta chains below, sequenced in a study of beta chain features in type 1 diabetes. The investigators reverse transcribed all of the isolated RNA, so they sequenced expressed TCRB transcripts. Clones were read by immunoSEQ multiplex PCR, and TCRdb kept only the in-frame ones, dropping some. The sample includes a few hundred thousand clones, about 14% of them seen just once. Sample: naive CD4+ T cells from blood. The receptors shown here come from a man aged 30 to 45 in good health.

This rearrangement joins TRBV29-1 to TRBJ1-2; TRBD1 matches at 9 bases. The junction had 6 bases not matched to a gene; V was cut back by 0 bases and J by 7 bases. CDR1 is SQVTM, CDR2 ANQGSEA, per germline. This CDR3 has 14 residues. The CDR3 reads CSVEEDRGRRGYTF. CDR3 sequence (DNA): TGCAGCGTTGAAGAGGACAGGGGACGGCGTGGCTACACCTTC.

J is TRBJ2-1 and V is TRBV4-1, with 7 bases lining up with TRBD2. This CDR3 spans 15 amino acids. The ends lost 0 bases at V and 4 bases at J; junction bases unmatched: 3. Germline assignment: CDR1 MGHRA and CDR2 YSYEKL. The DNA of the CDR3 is TGCGCCAGCAGCCAAGAGGGACTACCGTACAATGAGCAGTTCTTC. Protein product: CASSQEGLPYNEQFF.

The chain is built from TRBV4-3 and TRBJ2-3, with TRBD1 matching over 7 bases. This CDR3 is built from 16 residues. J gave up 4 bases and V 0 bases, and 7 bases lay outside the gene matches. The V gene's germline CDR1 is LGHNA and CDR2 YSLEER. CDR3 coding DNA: TGCGCCAGCAGCCAAGAACAGGGGTTTTTTTCAGATACGCAGTATTTT. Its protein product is CASSQEQGFFSDTQYF.

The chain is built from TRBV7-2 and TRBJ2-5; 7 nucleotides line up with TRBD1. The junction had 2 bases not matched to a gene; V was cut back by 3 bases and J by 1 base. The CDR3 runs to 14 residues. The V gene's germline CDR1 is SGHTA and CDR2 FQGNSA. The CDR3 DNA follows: TGTGCCAGCAGCTTCAGACAGGGCCAAGAGACCCAGTACTTC. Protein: CASSFRQGQETQYF.

The CDR3 is CACGQPGGNTIYF. CDR3 coding DNA: TGTGCCTGTGGACAGCCCGGTGGAAACACCATATATTTT. This chain connects TRBV30 to TRBJ1-3; D possibly corresponds to TRBD1 (6 bases). This CDR3 is 13 amino acids long. Deletions cut 6 bases from V and 3 bases from J, with 12 bases between. CDR1 is GTSNPN, CDR2 SVGIG, per germline (reference sequence).

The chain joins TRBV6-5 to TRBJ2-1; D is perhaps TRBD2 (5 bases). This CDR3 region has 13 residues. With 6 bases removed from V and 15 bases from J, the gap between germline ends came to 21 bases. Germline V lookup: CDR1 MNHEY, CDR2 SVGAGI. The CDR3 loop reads CASSRLGSGERFF. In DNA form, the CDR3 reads TGTGCCAGCAGCCGCCTTGGGAGCGGAGAGAGGTTCTTC.

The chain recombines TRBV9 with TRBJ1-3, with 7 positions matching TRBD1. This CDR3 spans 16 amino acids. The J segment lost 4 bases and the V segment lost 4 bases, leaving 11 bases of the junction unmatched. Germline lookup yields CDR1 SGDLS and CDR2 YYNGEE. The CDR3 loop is CASSLRRGGPGNTIYF. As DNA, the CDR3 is TGTGCCAGCAGCCTGAGAAGAGGGGGCCCAGGAAACACCATATATTTT.

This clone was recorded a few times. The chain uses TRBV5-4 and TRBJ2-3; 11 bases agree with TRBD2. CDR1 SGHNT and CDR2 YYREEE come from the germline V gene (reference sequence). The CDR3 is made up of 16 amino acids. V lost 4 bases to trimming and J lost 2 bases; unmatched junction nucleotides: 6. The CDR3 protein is CASSPRLAGTTDTQYF. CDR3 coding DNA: TGTGCCAGCAGCCCGAGACTAGCGGGGACCACAGATACGCAGTATTTT.